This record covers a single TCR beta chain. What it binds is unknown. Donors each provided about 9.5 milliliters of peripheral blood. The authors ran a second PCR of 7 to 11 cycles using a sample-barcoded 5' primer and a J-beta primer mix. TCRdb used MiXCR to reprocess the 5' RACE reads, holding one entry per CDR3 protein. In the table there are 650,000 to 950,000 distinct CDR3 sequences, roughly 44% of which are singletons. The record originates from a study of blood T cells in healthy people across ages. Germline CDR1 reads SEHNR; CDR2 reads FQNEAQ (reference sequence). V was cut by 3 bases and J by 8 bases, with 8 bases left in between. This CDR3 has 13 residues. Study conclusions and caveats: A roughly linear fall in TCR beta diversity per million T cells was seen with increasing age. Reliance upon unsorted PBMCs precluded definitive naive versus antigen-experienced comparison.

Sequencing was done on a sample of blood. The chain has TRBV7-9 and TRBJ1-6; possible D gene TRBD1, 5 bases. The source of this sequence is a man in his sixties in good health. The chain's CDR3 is CASSLTDYSPLHF. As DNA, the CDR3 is TGTGCCAGCAGCTTGACAGATTATTCACCCCTCCACTTT.